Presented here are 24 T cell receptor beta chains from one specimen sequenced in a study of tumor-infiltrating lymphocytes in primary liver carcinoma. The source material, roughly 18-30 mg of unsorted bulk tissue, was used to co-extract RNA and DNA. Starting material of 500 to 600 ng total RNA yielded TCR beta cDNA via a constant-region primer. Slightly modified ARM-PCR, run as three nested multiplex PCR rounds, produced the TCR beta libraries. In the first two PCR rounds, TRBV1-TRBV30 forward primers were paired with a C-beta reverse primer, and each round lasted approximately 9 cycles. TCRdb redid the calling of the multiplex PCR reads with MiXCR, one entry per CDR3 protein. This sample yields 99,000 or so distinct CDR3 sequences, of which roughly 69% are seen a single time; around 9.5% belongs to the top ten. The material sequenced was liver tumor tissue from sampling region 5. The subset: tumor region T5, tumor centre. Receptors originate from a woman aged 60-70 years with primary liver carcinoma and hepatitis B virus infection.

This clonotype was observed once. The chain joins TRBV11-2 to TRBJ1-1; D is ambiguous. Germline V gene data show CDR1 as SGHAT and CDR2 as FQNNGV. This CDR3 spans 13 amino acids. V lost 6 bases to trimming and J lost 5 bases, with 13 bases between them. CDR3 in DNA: TGTGCCAGCAGTTTATTGGGCGAAACTGAAGCTTTCTTT. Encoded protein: CASSLLGETEAFF. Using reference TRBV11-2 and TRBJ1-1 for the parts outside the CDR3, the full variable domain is EAGVAQSPRYKIIEKRQSVAFWCNPISGHATLYWYQQILGQGPKLLIQFQNNGVVDDSQLPKDRFSAERLKGVDSTLKIQPAKLEDSAVYLCASSLLGETEAFFGQGTRLTVV.

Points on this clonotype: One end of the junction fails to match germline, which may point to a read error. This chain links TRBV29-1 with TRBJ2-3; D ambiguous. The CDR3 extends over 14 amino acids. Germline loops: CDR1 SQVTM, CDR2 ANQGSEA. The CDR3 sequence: CSVALIRSTYTQYF. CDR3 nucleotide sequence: TGCAGCGTTGCCCTGATCCGGAGCACATATACGCAGTATTTT.

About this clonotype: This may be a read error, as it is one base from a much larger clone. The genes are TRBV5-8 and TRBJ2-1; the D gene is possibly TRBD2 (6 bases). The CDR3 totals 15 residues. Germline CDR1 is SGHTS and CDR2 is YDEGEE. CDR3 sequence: CASSRLATTYIEQFF. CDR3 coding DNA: TGTGCCAGCAGTCGTCTAGCGACCACCTACATTGAGCAGTTCTTC. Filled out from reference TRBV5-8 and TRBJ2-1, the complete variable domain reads EAGVTQSPTHLIKTRGQQATLRCSPISGHTSVYWYQQALGLGLQFLLWYDEGEERNRGNFPPRFSGRQFPNYSSELNVNALELEDSALYLCASSRLATTYIEQFFGPGTRLTVL.

CDR3 bases: TGTGCCAGCAGTGTGTTAGCTGGCGGGACAGGGGGAGAGACCCAGTACTTC. The encoded protein is CASSVLAGGTGGETQYF. This chain links TRBV6-1 with TRBJ2-5, with 11 bases identical to TRBD1. V lost 4 bases and J lost 4; bases outside the gene matches: 11. Germline values: CDR1 MNHNS, CDR2 SASEGT. The CDR3 totals 17 residues.

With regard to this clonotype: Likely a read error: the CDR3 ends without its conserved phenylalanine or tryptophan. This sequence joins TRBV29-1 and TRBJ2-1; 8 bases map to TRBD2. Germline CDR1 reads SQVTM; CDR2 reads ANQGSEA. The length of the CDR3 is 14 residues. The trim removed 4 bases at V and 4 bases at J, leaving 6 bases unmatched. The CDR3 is CSVAGGQHYNEQFL. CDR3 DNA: TGCAGCGTTGCGGGGGGGCAACATTACAATGAGCAGTTCCTC.

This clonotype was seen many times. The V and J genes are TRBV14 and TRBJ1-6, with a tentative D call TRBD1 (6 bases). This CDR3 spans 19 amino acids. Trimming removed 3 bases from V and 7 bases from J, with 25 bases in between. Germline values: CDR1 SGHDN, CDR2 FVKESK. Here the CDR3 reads CASSQPFGGPRFPNSPLHF. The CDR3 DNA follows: TGTGCCAGCAGCCAGCCCTTCGGGGGGCCGAGGTTCCCGAATTCACCCCTCCACTTT.

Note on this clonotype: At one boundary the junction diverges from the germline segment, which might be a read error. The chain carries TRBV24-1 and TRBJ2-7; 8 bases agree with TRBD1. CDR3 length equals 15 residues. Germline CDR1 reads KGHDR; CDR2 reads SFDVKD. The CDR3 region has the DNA TGTACCACCAGTGACTCGAGGACAGGGACCTACGAGCAGTACTTC. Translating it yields CTTSDSRTGTYEQYF.

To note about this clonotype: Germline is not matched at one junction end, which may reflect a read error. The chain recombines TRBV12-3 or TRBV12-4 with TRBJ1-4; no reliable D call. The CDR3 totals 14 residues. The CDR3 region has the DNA TGTGCCAGCAGTTTGGAAGGGTTGGTTGAAAAACTGTTTTTC. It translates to CASSLEGLVEKLFF.

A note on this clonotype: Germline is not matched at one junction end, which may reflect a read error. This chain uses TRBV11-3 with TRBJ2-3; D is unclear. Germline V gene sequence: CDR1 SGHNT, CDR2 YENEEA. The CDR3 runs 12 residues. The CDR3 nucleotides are TGTGCCAGCAGACCGTTCAGCGATAGGCAGTATTTT. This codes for CASRPFSDRQYF.

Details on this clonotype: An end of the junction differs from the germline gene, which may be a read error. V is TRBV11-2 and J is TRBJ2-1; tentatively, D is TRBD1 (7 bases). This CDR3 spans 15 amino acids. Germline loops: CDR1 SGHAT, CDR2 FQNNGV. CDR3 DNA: TGTGCCAGCAGTGCCGGGACAGTGGACTACGATGAGCAGCTCTTC. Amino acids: CASSAGTVDYDEQLF.

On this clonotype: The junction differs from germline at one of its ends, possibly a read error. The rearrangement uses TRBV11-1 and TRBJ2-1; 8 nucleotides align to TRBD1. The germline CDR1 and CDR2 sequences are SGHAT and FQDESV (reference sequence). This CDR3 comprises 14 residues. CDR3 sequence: CAISEIRTGREQFF. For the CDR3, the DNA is TGTGCCATCAGCGAAATCAGGACAGGGCGGGAGCAGTTCTTC.

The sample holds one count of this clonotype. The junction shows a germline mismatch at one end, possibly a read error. The CDR3 loop is CASSLGAGPYEEYF. The CDR3, as DNA: TGTGCCAGCAGCCTGGGGGCAGGTCCCTACGAGGAGTACTTC. The rearrangement links TRBV11-2 to TRBJ2-7; D perhaps matches TRBD1 (6 bases). The CDR3 runs 14 residues. The V gene's germline CDR1 is SGHAT and CDR2 FQNNGV. Full variable domain (missing parts from reference TRBV11-2 and TRBJ2-7): EAGVAQSPRYKIIEKRQSVAFWCNPISGHATLYWYQQILGQGPKLLIQFQNNGVVDDSQLPKDRFSAERLKGVDSTLKIQPAKLEDSAVYLCASSLGAGPYEEYFGPGTRLTVT.

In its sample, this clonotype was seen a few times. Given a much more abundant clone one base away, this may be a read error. The DNA for the CDR3 is TGCGCCAGCAGGACTAGCGAGAACACCGGGGAGCTGTTTTTT. Its translation is CASRTSENTGELFF. V usage is TRBV4-1 and J usage is TRBJ2-2; 8 bases map to TRBD2. This CDR3 has 14 residues. V lost 6 bases to trimming and J lost 1 base; unmatched junction nucleotides: 1. Germline CDR1 reads MGHRA; CDR2 reads YSYEKL.

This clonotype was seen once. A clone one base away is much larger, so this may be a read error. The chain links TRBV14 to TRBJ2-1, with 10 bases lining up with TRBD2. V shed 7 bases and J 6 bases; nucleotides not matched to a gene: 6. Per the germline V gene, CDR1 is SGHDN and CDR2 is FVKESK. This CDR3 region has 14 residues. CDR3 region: CASNLAGVRNEQFF. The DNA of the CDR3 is TGTGCCAGCAACCTAGCGGGGGTTCGCAATGAGCAGTTCTTC.

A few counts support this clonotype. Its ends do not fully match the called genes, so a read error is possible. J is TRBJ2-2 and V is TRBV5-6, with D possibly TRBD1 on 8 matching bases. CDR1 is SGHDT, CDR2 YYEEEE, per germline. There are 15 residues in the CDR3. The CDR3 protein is CTSSHGQGGTGELFF. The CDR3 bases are TGTACCAGCAGCCATGGACAGGGAGGGACCGGGGAGCTGTTTTTT. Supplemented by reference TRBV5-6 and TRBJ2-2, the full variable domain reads DAGVTQSPTHLIKTRGQQVTLRCSPKSGHDTVSWYQQALGQGPQFIFQYYEEEERQRGNFPDRFSGHQFPNYSSELNVNALLLGDSALYLCTSSHGQGGTGELFFGEGSRLTVL.

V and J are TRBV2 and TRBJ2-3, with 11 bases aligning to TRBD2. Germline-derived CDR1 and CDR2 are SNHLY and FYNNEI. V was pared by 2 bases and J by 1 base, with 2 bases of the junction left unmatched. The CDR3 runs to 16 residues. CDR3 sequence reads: CASSEWGLAGTDTQYF. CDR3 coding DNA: TGTGCCAGCAGTGAATGGGGACTAGCGGGCACAGATACGCAGTATTTT.

The CDR3 protein is CAISEEFWGGYTF. Written as DNA, the CDR3 is TGTGCCATCAGTGAGGAGTTCTGGGGAGGCTACACCTTC. The V call is TRBV10-3, the J call TRBJ1-2; D is undetermined. Trimming left V 2 bases short and J 8 bases short, with 12 bases between. Germline CDR1 and CDR2: ENHRY and SYGVKD. This CDR3 has 13 amino acids.

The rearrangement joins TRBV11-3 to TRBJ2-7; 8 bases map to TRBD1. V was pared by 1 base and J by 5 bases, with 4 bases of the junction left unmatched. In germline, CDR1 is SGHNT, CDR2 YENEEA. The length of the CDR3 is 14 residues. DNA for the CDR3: TGTGCCAGCAGCTTAGGGACAGGGTACCACGAGCAGTACTTC. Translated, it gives CASSLGTGYHEQYF.

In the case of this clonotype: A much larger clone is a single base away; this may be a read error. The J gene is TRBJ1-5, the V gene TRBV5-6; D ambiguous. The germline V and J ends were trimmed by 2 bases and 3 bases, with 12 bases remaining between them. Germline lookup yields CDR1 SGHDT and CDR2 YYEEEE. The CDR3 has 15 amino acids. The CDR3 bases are TGTGCCAGCAGCTTAGGGTATCAGGACAATCAGCCCCAGCATTTT. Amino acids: CASSLGYQDNQPQHF. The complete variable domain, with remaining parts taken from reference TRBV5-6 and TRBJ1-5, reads DAGVTQSPTHLIKTRGQQVTLRCSPKSGHDTVSWYQQALGQGPQFIFQYYEEEERQRGNFPDRFSGHQFPNYSSELNVNALLLGDSALYLCASSLGYQDNQPQHFGDGTRLSIL.

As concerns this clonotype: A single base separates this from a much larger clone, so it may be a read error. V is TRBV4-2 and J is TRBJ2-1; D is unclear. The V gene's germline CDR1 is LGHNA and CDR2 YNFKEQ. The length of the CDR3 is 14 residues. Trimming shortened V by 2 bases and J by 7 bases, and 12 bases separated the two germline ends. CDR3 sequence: CASSQQEGKNEQFF. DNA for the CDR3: TGTGCCAGCAGCCAACAGGAAGGAAAGAATGAGCAGTTCTTC.

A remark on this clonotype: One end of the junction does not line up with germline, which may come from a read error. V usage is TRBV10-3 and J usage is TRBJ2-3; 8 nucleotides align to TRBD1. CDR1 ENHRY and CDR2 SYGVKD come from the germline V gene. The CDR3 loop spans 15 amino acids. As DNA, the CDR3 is TGTGCCATCAGCCGGACAGGGAGCAAGGAAGATACACAGTATTTT. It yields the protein CAISRTGSKEDTQYF.

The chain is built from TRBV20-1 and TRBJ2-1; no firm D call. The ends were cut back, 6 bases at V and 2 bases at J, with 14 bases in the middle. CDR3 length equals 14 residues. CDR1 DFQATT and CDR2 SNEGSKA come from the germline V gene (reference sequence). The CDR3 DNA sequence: TGCAGTGCAAAGGCCCTCAAGGCCTACAATGAGCAGTTCTTC. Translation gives CSAKALKAYNEQFF.

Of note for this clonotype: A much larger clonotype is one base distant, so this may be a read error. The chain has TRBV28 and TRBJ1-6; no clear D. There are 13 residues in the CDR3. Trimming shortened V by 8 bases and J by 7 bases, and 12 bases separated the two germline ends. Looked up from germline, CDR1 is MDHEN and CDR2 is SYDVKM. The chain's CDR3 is CASSSGVNSPLHF. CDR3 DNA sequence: TGTGCCAGCTCCTCGGGAGTGAATTCACCCCTCCACTTT.

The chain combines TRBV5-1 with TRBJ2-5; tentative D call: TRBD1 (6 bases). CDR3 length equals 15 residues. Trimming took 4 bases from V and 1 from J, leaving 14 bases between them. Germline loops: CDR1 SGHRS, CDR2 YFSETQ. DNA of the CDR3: TGCGCCAGCAGCGGAAATACAGGGCTCCAAGAGACCCAGTACTTC. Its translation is CASSGNTGLQETQYF.